These 5 T cell receptor beta chains were sequenced from one sample in a study of T cell responses to AZD1222 COVID-19 vaccine. TCRdb's table, derived via immunoSEQ multiplex PCR, lists solely in-frame clones and lacks some. Here the sample spans some 170,000 clones, about 92% being singletons. Sequencing used peripheral blood, obtained on day 0 of AZD1222 vaccination. Receptors were obtained from an adult in good health.

About this clone: Distinct nucleotide sequences in the sample also encode this CDR3. DNA of the CDR3: TGTGCCAGCTCACCAGGGACAGGGGGAACCTACGAGCAGTACTTC. Protein: CASSPGTGGTYEQYF. The J gene is TRBJ2-7, the V gene TRBV18; 11 bases agree with TRBD1. The CDR3 is 15 residues long. Germline CDR1 KGHSH, CDR2 LQKENI. J gave up 2 bases and V 2 bases, and 2 bases lay outside the gene matches.

The J gene is TRBJ2-5, the V gene TRBV18; tentatively, D is TRBD2 (5 bases). V was clipped by 2 bases and J by 6 bases, with 22 bases between them. Germline V gene lookup returns CDR1 KGHSH and CDR2 LQKENI. The CDR3 covers 17 residues. CDR3 residues: CASSPIGRSRELKTQYF. In DNA form, the CDR3 reads TGTGCCAGCTCACCAATAGGCCGGTCACGGGAATTGAAGACCCAGTACTTC.

The genes are TRBV27 and TRBJ1-2; D gene unclear. The CDR3 is 14 amino acids. The germline V and J ends were trimmed by 2 bases and 4 bases, with 11 bases remaining between them. Germline CDR1 is MNHEY and CDR2 is SMNVEV (reference sequence). CDR3 loop: CASSLKPLPYGYTF. CDR3 coding DNA: TGTGCCAGCAGTTTAAAGCCCCTACCCTATGGCTACACCTTC.

V is TRBV5-1 and J is TRBJ1-3; no clear D. Trimming stripped 0 bases from V and 0 bases from J, with 10 bases between. CDR1 and CDR2 from the germline V gene are SGHRS and YFSETQ. This CDR3 is built from 16 residues. CDR3 DNA sequence: TGCGCCAGCAGCTTGGTGGCAGGATACTCTGGAAACACCATATATTTT. It codes for CASSLVAGYSGNTIYF. The whole variable domain, filled in from reference TRBV5-1 and TRBJ1-3, reads KAGVTQTPRYLIKTRGQQVTLSCSPISGHRSVSWYQQTPGQGLQFLFEYFSETQRNKGNFPGRFSGRQFSNSRSEMNVSTLELGDSALYLCASSLVAGYSGNTIYFGEGSWLTVV.

The chain is built from TRBV9 and TRBJ1-1; D is unresolved. This CDR3 contains 15 residues. CDR1 and CDR2 from the germline V gene are SGDLS and YYNGEE. V lost 2 bases and J 5 bases, leaving 16 bases between the germline ends. CDR3 sequence: CASSVGPFHRTEAFF. In nucleotides, the CDR3 is TGTGCCAGCAGCGTCGGACCTTTCCATCGTACTGAAGCTTTCTTT.